A single sample is the source of the 14 T cell receptor beta chains below, sequenced in a study of T cells in Graves' hyperthyroidism and ophthalmopathy. From RNA transcripts, TCR beta CDR3 regions were amplified. First-round RT-PCR with HTBI primers amplified the TCR CDR3 region. MiXCR, applied by TCRdb to the multiplex PCR reads, yields one record per CDR3 protein. The sample gives around 600,000 distinct CDR3 sequences, approximately 15% of which show up once; more than 6% is in the top ten. Sequenced: blood. The receptors were gathered from a woman aged 18-30 years with Graves' ophthalmopathy.

In its sample, this clonotype was seen a few times. The chain recombines TRBV18 with TRBJ1-2, with 8 bases aligning to TRBD1. J lost 8 bases, V lost 3 bases, and 14 bases had no gene match. This CDR3 region has 16 residues. In germline, CDR1 is KGHSH, CDR2 LQKENI. Here the CDR3 DNA reads TGTGCCAGCTCACCGACAACGGACAGGGTTCGTGACGGCTACACCTTC. Its translation: CASSPTTDRVRDGYTF.

In its sample, this clonotype was seen many times. The V and J genes are TRBV29-1 and TRBJ1-4; D not certain. This CDR3 region has 14 residues. Trimming cost V 6 bases and J 4 bases, with 15 bases left between them. CDR1 and CDR2 (germline): SQVTM, ANQGSEA. As DNA, the CDR3 is TGCAGCGTAAAATACATGACCAGTAATGAAAAACTGTTTTTT. Amino acids: CSVKYMTSNEKLFF.

Ten or more counts support this clonotype. This rearrangement joins TRBV12-3 or TRBV12-4 to TRBJ1-2; perhaps TRBD1 as D (6 bases). The CDR3 consists of 14 residues. Deletions cut 2 bases from V and 6 bases from J, with 13 bases between. In DNA, the CDR3 is TGTGCCAGCAGTTTAAGAGGGGGTACTCATGGCTACACCTTC. Its protein is CASSLRGGTHGYTF.

The chain combines TRBV7-3 with TRBJ2-2; tentatively, D is TRBD1 (7 bases). Trimming removed 4 bases at V and 5 bases at J, with 14 bases between. The CDR3 has 15 residues. Germline-derived CDR1 and CDR2 are SGHTA and FQGTGA. The chain's CDR3 is CASSSQGGWTGELFF. The CDR3 coding sequence is TGTGCCAGCAGCTCCCAGGGGGGATGGACCGGGGAGCTGTTTTTT.

The table lists this clonotype with many counts. This rearrangement joins TRBV19 to TRBJ2-3; 12 nucleotides line up with TRBD2. After removal of 3 bases from V and 3 bases from J, the junction contained 4 bases not matched to a gene. CDR3 size: 16 residues. CDR1 is LNHDA, CDR2 SQIVND, per germline (reference sequence). The CDR3 protein is CASSIGLAGNTDTQYF. CDR3 in DNA: TGTGCCAGTAGTATCGGACTAGCGGGGAATACAGATACGCAGTATTTT. Together with reference TRBV19 and TRBJ2-3, the CDR3 gives the full variable domain: DGGITQSPKYLFRKEGQNVTLSCEQNLNHDAMYWYRQDPGQGLRLIYYSQIVNDFQKGDIAEGYSVSREKKESFPLTVTSAQKNPTAFYLCASSIGLAGNTDTQYFGPGTRLTVL.

This clonotype has only a few counts. The rearrangement links TRBV24-1 to TRBJ2-5; 10 bases fit TRBD2. The CDR3 contains 16 residues. CDR1 and CDR2 from the germline V gene are KGHDR and SFDVKD. V shed 3 bases and J 4 bases; nucleotides not matched to a gene: 7. The DNA of the CDR3 is TGTGCCACCAGTGATCGGAATAGCGGGAGGCTAGAGACCCAGTACTTC. It is translated as CATSDRNSGRLETQYF.

This clonotype appeared many times. The V and J genes are TRBV20-1 and TRBJ1-1, with D maybe TRBD1 (5 bases). The CDR3 is 14 amino acids. With 0 bases removed from V and 7 bases from J, the gap between germline ends came to 15 bases. CDR1 and CDR2 (germline): DFQATT, SNEGSKA (reference sequence). The CDR3 nucleotides are TGCAGTGCTAGAGATCCGGCAGGGAAAAGTGAAGCTTTCTTT. Translated, it gives CSARDPAGKSEAFF.

This clonotype was counted only a few times. The genes are TRBV20-1 and TRBJ2-2, with 9 bases that match TRBD2. V dropped 3 bases and J dropped 6; count of bases not matched to a gene: 8. Looked up from germline, CDR1 is DFQATT and CDR2 is SNEGSKA (reference sequence). The CDR3 has 15 residues. CDR3 nucleotides: TGCAGTGCTAGGGGGCGGGAGGGCCCCCCCGGGGAGCTGTTTTTT. Translated: CSARGREGPPGELFF.

Many counts were recorded for this clonotype. The V gene is TRBV3-1, the J gene TRBJ1-1, with 7 positions matching TRBD1. V lost 1 base and J lost 0; bases outside the gene matches: 5. Germline V lookup: CDR1 LGHDT, CDR2 YNNKEL (reference sequence). This CDR3 region has 16 residues. The CDR3 DNA is TGTGCCAGCAGCCAAGCCCTCGACAGGGTGAACACTGAAGCTTTCTTT. Its protein is CASSQALDRVNTEAFF.

Regarding this clonotype: This clone may be a read error of a much larger clone one base away. This chain connects TRBV2 to TRBJ2-1; TRBD1 or TRBD2 may be the D gene (5 bases each). This CDR3 has 13 amino acids. The V gene lost 8 bases and the J gene lost 4 bases, with 12 bases spanning the gap. The germline V gene has CDR1 SNHLY and CDR2 FYNNEI. CDR3 coding DNA: TGTGCCAGCGGGGGACCTCTTTACAATGAGCAGTTCTTC. It is translated as CASGGPLYNEQFF. The whole variable domain, filled in from reference TRBV2 and TRBJ2-1, reads EPEVTQTPSHQVTQMGQEVILRCVPISNHLYFYWYRQILGQKVEFLVSFYNNEISEKSEIFDDQFSVERPDGSNFTLKIRSTKLEDSAMYFCASGGPLYNEQFFGPGTRLTVL.

This clonotype was found many times. The chain has TRBV2 and TRBJ2-7, with D perhaps TRBD1 (5 bases). Germline V gene lookup returns CDR1 SNHLY and CDR2 FYNNEI. The CDR3 is made up of 13 amino acids. V was pared by 2 bases and J by 6 bases, with 11 bases between. The CDR3 spells CASSERQNFEQYF. The CDR3 coding sequence is TGTGCCAGCAGTGAAAGACAGAATTTCGAGCAGTACTTC.

The V call is TRBV10-1, the J call TRBJ2-1; 9 nucleotides match TRBD2. V was clipped by 7 bases and J by 8 bases; unmatched bases: 9. Looked up from germline, CDR1 is WNHNN and CDR2 is SYGVQD (reference sequence). The CDR3 has 14 amino acids. The CDR3 DNA reads as TGCGCCAGCATTCCGGGACTAGCAGGCTATGAGCAGTTCTTC. Amino acid sequence: CASIPGLAGYEQFF.

In its sample, this clonotype was seen many times. The V and J genes are TRBV2 and TRBJ2-1, with D perhaps TRBD1 (6 bases). Trimming took off 2 bases at V and 3 bases at J, with 35 bases between the two ends. The V gene's germline CDR1 is SNHLY and CDR2 FYNNEI. The CDR3 spans 23 residues. The CDR3 bases are TGTGCCAGCAGTGAAAGACCACCGGGACACTGGTTCGGAAGCGGAGCCTTCTACAATGAGCAGTTCTTC. Translating it yields CASSERPPGHWFGSGAFYNEQFF.

This clonotype has a handful of counts. The chain couples TRBV27 to TRBJ2-2; D is undetermined. Germline CDR1 is MNHEY and CDR2 is SMNVEV (reference sequence). Trimming shortened V by 3 bases and J by 1 base, and 15 bases separated the two germline ends. The CDR3 runs to 17 residues. In nucleotides, the CDR3 is TGTGCCAGCAGTTTCCCGCAGTTCCCGGGGAACACCGGGGAGCTGTTTTTT. Its protein is CASSFPQFPGNTGELFF.